Listed below are T cell receptor beta chains from one sample, sequenced in a study of blood T cells in healthy people across ages. TCRdb independently ran MiXCR on the 5' RACE reads; one entry per CDR3 protein. The table has about 570,000 distinct CDR3 sequences, 27% seen once. The source material was blood. The receptors originated from an older woman in good health. The CDR3 runs from the conserved cysteine through the conserved F or W. D genes are given only for firm matches. Clone size is shown for a subset of rows, as once, few, many or a class of expanded clone.

clone_size j_call v_call d_call cdr3_aa cdr3_nt
- TRBJ1-4 TRBV19 - CASRFNRARDEKLFF TGTGCCAGTAGATTTAACCGGGCCAGAGATGAAAAACTGTTTTTT
- TRBJ1-5 TRBV5-5 TRBD1 CASSPRWGQGDYQPQHF TGTGCCAGCAGCCCTCGATGGGGGCAGGGGGATTATCAGCCCCAACATTTT
few TRBJ2-5 TRBV5-1 - CASSPGEGAQTQYF TGCGCCAGCAGCCCTGGGGAGGGGGCGCAGACCCAGTACTTC
- TRBJ2-2 TRBV7-3 - CASSLNLAGELFF TGTGCCAGCAGCTTAAACCTAGCCGGGGAGCTGTTTTTT
- TRBJ2-5 TRBV5-1 - CASSLATTEETQYF TGCGCCAGCAGCTTGGCGACTACGGAAGAGACCCAGTACTTC
- TRBJ2-5 TRBV20-1 TRBD2 CSASRGGEETQYF TGCAGTGCCAGCCGGGGGGGCGAAGAGACCCAGTACTTC
- TRBJ1-1 TRBV7-2 - CASSLVSGRTEAFF TGTGCCAGCAGCTTAGTATCGGGACGAACTGAAGCTTTCTTT
- TRBJ2-4 TRBV29-1 TRBD1 CSAETGGTKNIQYF TGCAGCGCTGAAACAGGGGGTACCAAAAACATTCAGTACTTC
few TRBJ2-5 TRBV20-1 TRBD2 CSASGTSSSETQYF TGCAGTGCCAGCGGGACTAGCAGTTCAGAGACCCAGTACTTC
few TRBJ2-7 TRBV4-2 - CASSQHGSTSYEQYF TGTGCCAGCAGCCAACACGGGAGTACTTCCTACGAGCAGTACTTC
few TRBJ2-7 TRBV11-2 TRBD1 CASSPRPMGQAEQYF TGTGCCAGCAGCCCCCGCCCTATGGGACAGGCAGAGCAGTACTTC
- TRBJ1-2 TRBV29-1 - CSVGTENYGYTF TGCAGCGTCGGAACAGAGAATTACGGCTACACCTTC
- TRBJ1-4 TRBV20-1 - CSASVGNLGEKLFF TGCAGTGCTAGTGTGGGCAACCTGGGAGAAAAACTGTTTTTT
few TRBJ2-5 TRBV28 - CASSPPRWEQYF TGTGCCAGCAGTCCGCCTCGGTGGGAGCAGTACTTC
- TRBJ2-3 TRBV12-3/TRBV12-4 - CASSLRGIRDTQYF TGTGCCAGCAGTTTACGGGGGATCAGAGATACGCAGTATTTT
once TRBJ1-5 TRBV6-6 TRBD1 CASSPGTGAMGPQHF TGTGCCAGCAGTCCCGGGACAGGAGCAATGGGGCCCCAGCATTTT
- TRBJ1-4 TRBV5-1 TRBD1 CASSFAGTGDEKLFF TGCGCCAGCAGCTTCGCCGGGACAGGGGACGAAAAACTGTTTTTT
many TRBJ2-1 TRBV5-1 TRBD2 CASSSSGGPYNEQFF TGTGCCAGCAGCTCAAGCGGGGGGCCCTACAATGAGCAGTTCTTC
few TRBJ1-2 TRBV20-1 - CSARDIGSYGYTF TGCAGTGCTAGAGATATCGGCAGCTATGGCTACACCTTC
- TRBJ2-7 TRBV6-6 TRBD1 CASSYQGASSYEQYF TGTGCCAGCAGTTATCAGGGGGCTAGCTCCTACGAGCAGTACTTC
- TRBJ2-5 TRBV29-1 - CSVGVGPFETQYF TGCAGCGTTGGGGTCGGGCCGTTCGAGACCCAGTACTTC
many TRBJ2-5 TRBV7-2 - CASSSGAQETQYF TGTGCCAGCAGCTCGGGGGCCCAAGAGACCCAGTACTTC
- TRBJ2-1 TRBV18 - CASPPGGPLGSYNEQFF TGTGCCAGCCCCCCAGGAGGGCCGTTAGGGTCCTACAATGAGCAGTTCTTC
- TRBJ1-2 TRBV3-1 - CASSSEGRRGYTF TGTGCCAGCAGCTCCGAAGGGCGGAGGGGCTACACCTTC
- TRBJ2-5 TRBV11-3 - CASSSRRFQETQYF TGTGCCAGCAGCTCTCGACGGTTCCAAGAGACCCAGTACTTC
- TRBJ1-4 TRBV20-1 - CSARDELTTNEKLFF TGCAGTGCTAGAGACGAACTGACAACTAATGAAAAACTGTTTTTT
- TRBJ1-2 TRBV5-6 TRBD1 CASSSTGGIYGYTF TGTGCCAGCAGCTCTACAGGGGGCATCTATGGCTACACCTTC
few TRBJ2-1 TRBV6-5 - CASSYSGPSNEQFF TGTGCCAGCAGTTACTCGGGCCCAAGCAATGAGCAGTTCTTC
- TRBJ1-1 TRBV7-3 - CASSPSGGLTEAFF TGTGCCAGCAGCCCCTCAGGAGGATTAACTGAAGCTTTCTTT
few TRBJ2-3 TRBV5-1 TRBD2 CASTTGTSGRTDTQYF TGCGCCAGCACTACCGGGACTAGCGGCCGCACAGATACGCAGTATTTT
many TRBJ2-5 TRBV5-5 TRBD1 CASSLEGTGGRETQYF TGTGCCAGCAGCTTGGAGGGGACAGGGGGCCGGGAGACCCAGTACTTC
- TRBJ2-7 TRBV28 TRBD1 CASTPYGQGTYEQYF TGTGCCAGCACCCCCTATGGACAGGGAACGTACGAGCAGTACTTC
- TRBJ2-5 TRBV20-1 - CSARDPLTYQETQYF TGCAGTGCTAGAGATCCTCTGACATATCAAGAGACCCAGTACTTC
few TRBJ2-5 TRBV5-1 TRBD2 CASSSQRTSGAQETQYF TGCGCCAGCAGCTCACAGAGGACTAGCGGGGCCCAAGAGACCCAGTACTTC
few TRBJ2-5 TRBV25-1 TRBD2 CASSDLPAGAGGTQYF TGTGCCAGCAGTGATTTACCAGCGGGGGCTGGAGGGACCCAGTACTTC
few TRBJ2-5 TRBV3-1 - CASSQYRDQETLYF TGTGCCAGCAGCCAATACAGGGACCAAGAGACCCTGTACTTC
- TRBJ2-5 TRBV27 - CATTWTGTRGETQYF TGTGCCACAACCTGGACCGGGACCCGTGGAGAGACCCAGTACTTC
- TRBJ1-2 TRBV20-1 - CSARGAGPKRSNYGYTF TGCAGTGCTAGGGGGGCGGGGCCCAAAAGGTCTAACTATGGCTACACCTTC
- TRBJ2-3 TRBV20-1 TRBD2 CSAQGTSGSTDTQYF TGCAGTGCCCAAGGGACTAGCGGGTCCACAGATACGCAGTATTTT